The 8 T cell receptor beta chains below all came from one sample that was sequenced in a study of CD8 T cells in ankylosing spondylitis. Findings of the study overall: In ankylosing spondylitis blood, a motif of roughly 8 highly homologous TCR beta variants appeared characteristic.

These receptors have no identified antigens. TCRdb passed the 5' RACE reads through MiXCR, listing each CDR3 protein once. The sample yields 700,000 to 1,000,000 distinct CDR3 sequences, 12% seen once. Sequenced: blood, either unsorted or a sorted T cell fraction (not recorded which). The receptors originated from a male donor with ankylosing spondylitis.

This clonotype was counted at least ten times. CDR3: CASSLGTTLNEQFF. CDR3 sequence (DNA): TGCGCCAGCAGCTTGGGTACTACTCTCAATGAGCAGTTCTTC. The rearrangement links TRBV5-1 to TRBJ2-1, with D unclear. The V gene lost 0 bases and the J gene lost 6 bases, with 10 bases spanning the gap. This CDR3 has 14 amino acids. The germline gives CDR1 SGHRS, CDR2 YFSETQ.

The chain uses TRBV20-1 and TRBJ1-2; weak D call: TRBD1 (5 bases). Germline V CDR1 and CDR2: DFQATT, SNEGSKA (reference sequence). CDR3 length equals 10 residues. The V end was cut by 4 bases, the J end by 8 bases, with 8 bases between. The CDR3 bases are TGCAGTGCTACGGACATCGGCTACACCTTC. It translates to CSATDIGYTF.

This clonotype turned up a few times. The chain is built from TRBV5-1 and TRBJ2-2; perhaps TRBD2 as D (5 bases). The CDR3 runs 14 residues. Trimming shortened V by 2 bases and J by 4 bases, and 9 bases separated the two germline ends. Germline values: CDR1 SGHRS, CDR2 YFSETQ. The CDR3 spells CASSLDYSTGELFF. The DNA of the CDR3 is TGCGCCAGCAGCTTAGACTACAGCACCGGGGAGCTGTTTTTT.

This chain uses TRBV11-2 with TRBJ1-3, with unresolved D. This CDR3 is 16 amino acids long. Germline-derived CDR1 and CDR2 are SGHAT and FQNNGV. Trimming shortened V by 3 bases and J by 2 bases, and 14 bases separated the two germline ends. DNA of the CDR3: TGTGCCAGCAGCTTCCGGACGCAGATCCCTGGAAACACCATATATTTT. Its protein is CASSFRTQIPGNTIYF.

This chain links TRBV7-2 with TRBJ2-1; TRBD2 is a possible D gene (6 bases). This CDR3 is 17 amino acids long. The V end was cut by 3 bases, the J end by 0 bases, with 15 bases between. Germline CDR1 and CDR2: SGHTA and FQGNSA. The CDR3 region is CASSFAAGLSSYNEQFF. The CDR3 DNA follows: TGTGCCAGCAGCTTCGCAGCGGGCCTCAGCTCCTACAATGAGCAGTTCTTC.

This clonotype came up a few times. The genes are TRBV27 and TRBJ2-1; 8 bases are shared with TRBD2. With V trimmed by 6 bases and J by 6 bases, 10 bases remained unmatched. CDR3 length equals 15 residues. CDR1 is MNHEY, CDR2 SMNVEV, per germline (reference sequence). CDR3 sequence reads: CASRPGAGASNEQFF. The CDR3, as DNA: TGTGCCAGCAGACCCGGAGCGGGAGCTAGCAATGAGCAGTTCTTC.

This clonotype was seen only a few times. The CDR3 loop is CASSLVAGEGTDTQYF. DNA for the CDR3: TGTGCCAGCAGCTTAGTTGCGGGAGAGGGGACAGATACGCAGTATTTT. V gene TRBV7-2 combines with J gene TRBJ2-3; 7 bases are a match to TRBD2. The V and J ends lost 1 base and 3 bases, in that order; junction bases with no gene match: 7. The V gene's germline CDR1 is SGHTA and CDR2 FQGNSA. The CDR3 extends over 16 amino acids.

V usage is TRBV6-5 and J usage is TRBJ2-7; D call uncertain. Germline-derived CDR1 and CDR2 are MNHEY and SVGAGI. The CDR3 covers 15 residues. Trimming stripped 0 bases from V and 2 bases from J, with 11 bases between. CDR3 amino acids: CASSYSVHKAYEQYF. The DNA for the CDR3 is TGTGCCAGCAGTTACTCGGTACATAAGGCCTACGAGCAGTACTTC.